This TCR beta chain was captured in a study of vaccination and CD4 T cells after COVID-19. As for the study in general: Nine convalescent patients had mild and one had severe PCR-confirmed SARS-CoV-2 disease.

Cultured CD4+ T-cell DNA underwent Oncomine TCR Beta short-read sequencing. Using its own MiXCR run on the PCR reads, TCRdb lists one record per CDR3 protein. The table records about 17,000 distinct CDR3 sequences, 35% to 40% of them present only once. Treatment reported: approximately nine-day PBMC culture with coronavirus spike peptide pools or control peptides (ViraFEST assay). The CDR3 is made up of 17 amino acids. Germline CDR1 SEHNR, CDR2 FQNEAQ (reference sequence). V lost 1 base and J 4 bases, leaving 19 bases between the germline ends. This clonotype occurred a few times. The antigen is not known.

The chain uses TRBV7-9 and TRBJ2-5, with a possible D match to TRBD2 (5 bases). Sequenced material: CD4+ T cells from blood, cultured in vitro. The TCR comes from a human donor who had recovered from COVID-19. The CDR3 DNA follows: TGTGCCAGCAGCTTAGAGCCAGGATTAAGTGGAGGAGAGACCCAGTACTTC. It translates to CASSLEPGLSGGETQYF.